This T cell receptor (beta chain) derives from a study of T cells after yellow fever vaccination. Study as a whole: Each low-cell-number fraction was prepared by means of SMART-Seq v4 Ultra Low Input.

The CDR3 spans 15 residues. General observations from the study: The study re-detected most primary-vaccination clones after the booster (about 95% CD4, almost 90% CD8).

The TCR cDNA carried a universal primer site and UMIs from 5'RACE template switching. MiXCR, run by TCRdb on the 5' RACE reads, gives a single entry per CDR3 protein. The sample consists of about 310,000 distinct CDR3 sequences, approximately 3.9% of them appearing once. Regarding this clonotype: Its antigen is still unknown.

The J gene is TRBJ1-4, the V gene TRBV21-1. TRBV21-1 is described as a pseudogene. The receptor comes from a man between 18 and 35 years old who received the YFV17D yellow fever vaccine. This sample comprised PBMCs, obtained on the day of the yellow fever booster vaccination. CDR3 nucleotide sequence: TGTGCCAGCAGCAAAGCGGACCAGGAGGAGGAAAAACTGTTTTTT. It encodes CASSKADQEEEKLFF.